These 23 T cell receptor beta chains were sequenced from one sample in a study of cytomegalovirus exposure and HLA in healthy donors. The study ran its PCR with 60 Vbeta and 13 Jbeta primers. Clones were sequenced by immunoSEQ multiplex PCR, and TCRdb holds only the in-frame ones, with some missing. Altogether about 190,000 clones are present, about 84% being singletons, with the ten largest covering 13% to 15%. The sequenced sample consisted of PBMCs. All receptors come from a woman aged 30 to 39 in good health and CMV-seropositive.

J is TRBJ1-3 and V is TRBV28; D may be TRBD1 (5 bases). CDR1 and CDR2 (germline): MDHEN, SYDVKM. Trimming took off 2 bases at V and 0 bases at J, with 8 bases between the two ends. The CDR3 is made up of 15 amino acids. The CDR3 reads CASSLQGISGNTIYF. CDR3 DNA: TGTGCCAGCAGTTTACAGGGCATCTCTGGAAACACCATATATTTT.

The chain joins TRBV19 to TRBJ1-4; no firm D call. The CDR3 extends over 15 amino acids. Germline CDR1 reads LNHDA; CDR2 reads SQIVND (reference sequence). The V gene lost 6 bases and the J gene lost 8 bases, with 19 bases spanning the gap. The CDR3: CASSQSPEGAEKLFF. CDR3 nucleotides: TGTGCCAGTAGCCAATCGCCTGAGGGTGCGGAAAAACTGTTTTTT. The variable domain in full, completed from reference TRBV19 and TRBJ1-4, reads DGGITQSPKYLFRKEGQNVTLSCEQNLNHDAMYWYRQDPGQGLRLIYYSQIVNDFQKGDIAEGYSVSREKKESFPLTVTSAQKNPTAFYLCASSQSPEGAEKLFFGSGTQLSVL.

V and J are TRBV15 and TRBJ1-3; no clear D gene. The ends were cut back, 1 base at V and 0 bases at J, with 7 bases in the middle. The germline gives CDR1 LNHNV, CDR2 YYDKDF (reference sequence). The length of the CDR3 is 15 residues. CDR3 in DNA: TGTGCCACCAGCAGAGGCCCGAGCTCTGGAAACACCATATATTTT. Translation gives CATSRGPSSGNTIYF.

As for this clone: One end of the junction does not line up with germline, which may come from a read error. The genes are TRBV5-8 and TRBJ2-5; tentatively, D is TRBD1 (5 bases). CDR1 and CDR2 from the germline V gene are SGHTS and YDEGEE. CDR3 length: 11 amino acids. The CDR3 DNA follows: TGTGCCAGCAGCCTGAGGACACCGGTGGACTTC. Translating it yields CASSLRTPVDF.

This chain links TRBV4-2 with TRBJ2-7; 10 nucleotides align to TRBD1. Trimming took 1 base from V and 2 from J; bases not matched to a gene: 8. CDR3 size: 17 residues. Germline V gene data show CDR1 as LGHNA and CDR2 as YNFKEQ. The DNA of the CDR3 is TGTGCCAGCAGCCAAGCTCTGACAGGGGGCCATGCCTACGAGCAGTACTTC. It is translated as CASSQALTGGHAYEQYF.

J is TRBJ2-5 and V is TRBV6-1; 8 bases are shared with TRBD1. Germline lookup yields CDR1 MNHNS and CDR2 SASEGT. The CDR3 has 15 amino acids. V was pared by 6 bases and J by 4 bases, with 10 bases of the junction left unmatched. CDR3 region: CASRPGQGEAETQYF. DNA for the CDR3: TGTGCCAGCAGACCAGGACAGGGAGAAGCAGAGACCCAGTACTTC.

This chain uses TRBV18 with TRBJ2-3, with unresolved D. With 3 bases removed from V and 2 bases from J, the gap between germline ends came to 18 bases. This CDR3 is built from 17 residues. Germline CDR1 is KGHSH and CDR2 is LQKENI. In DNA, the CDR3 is TGTGCCAGCTCACCCTGGCCGTCTAGACCCGACACAGATACGCAGTATTTT. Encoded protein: CASSPWPSRPDTDTQYF.

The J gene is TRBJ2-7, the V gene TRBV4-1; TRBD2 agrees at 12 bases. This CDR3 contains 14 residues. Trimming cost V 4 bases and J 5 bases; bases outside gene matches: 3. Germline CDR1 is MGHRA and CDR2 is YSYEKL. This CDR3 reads CASSPGLAGNEQYF. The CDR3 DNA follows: TGCGCCAGCAGCCCGGGACTAGCGGGCAACGAGCAGTACTTC.

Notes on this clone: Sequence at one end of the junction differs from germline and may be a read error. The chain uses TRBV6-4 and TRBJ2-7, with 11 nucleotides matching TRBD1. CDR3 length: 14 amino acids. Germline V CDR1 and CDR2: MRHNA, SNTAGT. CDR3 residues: CASRRTGGSNEQYF. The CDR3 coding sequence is TGTGCCAGCAGGCGGACAGGGGGCTCCAACGAGCAGTACTTC.

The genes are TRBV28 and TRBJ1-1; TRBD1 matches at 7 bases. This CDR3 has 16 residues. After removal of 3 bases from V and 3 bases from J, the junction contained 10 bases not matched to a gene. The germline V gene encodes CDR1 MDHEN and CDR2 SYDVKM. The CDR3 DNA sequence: TGTGCCAGCAGTTTCCCCCGACAGGGTGGAGACACTGAAGCTTTCTTT. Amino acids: CASSFPRQGGDTEAFF.

CDR3 region: CASSSHRGQYYEQYF. In DNA, the CDR3 is TGTGCCAGCAGTTCTCACAGGGGGCAATACTACGAGCAGTACTTC. This sequence joins TRBV27 and TRBJ2-7; 9 nucleotides agree with TRBD1. The germline V gene encodes CDR1 MNHEY and CDR2 SMNVEV (reference sequence). This CDR3 region has 15 residues. J gave up 3 bases and V 4 bases, and 7 bases lay outside the gene matches.

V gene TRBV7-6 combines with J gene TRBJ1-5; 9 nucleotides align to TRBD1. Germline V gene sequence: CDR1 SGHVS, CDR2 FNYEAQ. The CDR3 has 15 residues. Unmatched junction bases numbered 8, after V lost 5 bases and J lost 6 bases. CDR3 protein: CASSHSGQGVQPQHF. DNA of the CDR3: TGTGCCAGCAGCCACTCGGGACAGGGTGTTCAGCCCCAGCATTTT.

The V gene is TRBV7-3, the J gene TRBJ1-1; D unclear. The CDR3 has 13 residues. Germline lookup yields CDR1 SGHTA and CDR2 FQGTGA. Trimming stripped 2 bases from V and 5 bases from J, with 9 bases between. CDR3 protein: CASSLEGWTEAFF. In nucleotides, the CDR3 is TGTGCCAGCAGCTTAGAGGGTTGGACTGAAGCTTTCTTT.

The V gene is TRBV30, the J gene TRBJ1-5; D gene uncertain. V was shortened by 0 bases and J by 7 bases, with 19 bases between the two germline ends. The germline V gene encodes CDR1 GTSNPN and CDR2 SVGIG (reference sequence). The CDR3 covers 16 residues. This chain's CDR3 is CAWSVPGRTRGQPQHF. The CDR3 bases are TGTGCCTGGAGTGTACCTGGGCGGACCCGAGGGCAGCCCCAGCATTTT.

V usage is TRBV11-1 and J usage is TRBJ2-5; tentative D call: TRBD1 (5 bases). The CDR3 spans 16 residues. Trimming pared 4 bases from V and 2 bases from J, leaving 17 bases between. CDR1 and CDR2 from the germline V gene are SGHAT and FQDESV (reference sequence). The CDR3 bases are TGTGCCAGCAGCTCCCAACCGACAGAAGATCAAGAGACCCAGTACTTC. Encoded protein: CASSSQPTEDQETQYF.

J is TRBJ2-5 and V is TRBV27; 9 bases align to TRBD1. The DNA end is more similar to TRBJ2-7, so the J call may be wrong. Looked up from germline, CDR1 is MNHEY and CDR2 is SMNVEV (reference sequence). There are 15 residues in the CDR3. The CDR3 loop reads CASSSFWTGAIEQYF. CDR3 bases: TGTGCCAGCAGTTCCTTTTGGACAGGGGCCATCGAGCAGTACTTC.

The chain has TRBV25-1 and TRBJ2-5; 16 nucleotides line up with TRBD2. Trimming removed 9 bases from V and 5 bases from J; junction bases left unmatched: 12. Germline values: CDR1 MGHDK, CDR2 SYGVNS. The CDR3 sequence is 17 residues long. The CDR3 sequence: CASSTGLAGGLWETQYF. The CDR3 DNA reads TGTGCCAGTAGCACGGGACTAGCGGGAGGGCTATGGGAGACCCAGTACTTC. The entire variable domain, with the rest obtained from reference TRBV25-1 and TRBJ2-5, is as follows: EADIYQTPRYLVIGTGKKITLECSQTMGHDKMYWYQQDPGMELHLIHYSYGVNSTEKGDLSSESTVSRIRTEHFPLTLESARPSHTSQYLCASSTGLAGGLWETQYFGPGTRLLVL.

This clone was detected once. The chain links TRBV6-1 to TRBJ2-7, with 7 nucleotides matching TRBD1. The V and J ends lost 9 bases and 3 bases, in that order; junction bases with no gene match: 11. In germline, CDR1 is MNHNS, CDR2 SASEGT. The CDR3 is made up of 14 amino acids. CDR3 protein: CASQTGATLYEQYF. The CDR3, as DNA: TGTGCCAGTCAAACAGGGGCTACCCTCTACGAGCAGTACTTC.

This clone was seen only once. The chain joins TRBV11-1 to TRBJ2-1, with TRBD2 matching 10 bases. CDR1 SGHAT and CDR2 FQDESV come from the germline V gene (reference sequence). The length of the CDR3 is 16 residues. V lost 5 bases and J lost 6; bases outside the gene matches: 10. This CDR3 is CASSDISGGLSNEQFF. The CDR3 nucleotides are TGTGCCAGCAGCGACATTAGCGGGGGGCTTTCCAATGAGCAGTTCTTC.

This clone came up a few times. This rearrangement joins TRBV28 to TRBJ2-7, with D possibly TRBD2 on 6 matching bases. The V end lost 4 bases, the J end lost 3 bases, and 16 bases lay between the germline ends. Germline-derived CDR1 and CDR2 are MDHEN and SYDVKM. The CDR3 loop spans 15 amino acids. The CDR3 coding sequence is TGTGCCAGCAGTTACGCCGGGGGTCCGGACTACGAGCAGTACTTC. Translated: CASSYAGGPDYEQYF. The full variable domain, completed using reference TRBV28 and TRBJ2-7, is DVKVTQSSRYLVKRTGEKVFLECVQDMDHENMFWYRQDPGLGLRLIYFSYDVKMKEKGDIPEGYSVSREKKERFSLILESASTNQTSMYLCASSYAGGPDYEQYFGPGTRLTVT.

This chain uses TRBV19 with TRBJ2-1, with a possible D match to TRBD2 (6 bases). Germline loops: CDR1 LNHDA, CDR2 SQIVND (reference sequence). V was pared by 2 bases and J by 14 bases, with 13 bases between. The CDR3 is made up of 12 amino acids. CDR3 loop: CASSIIGGLKFF. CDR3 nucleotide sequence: TGTGCCAGTAGTATAATCGGGGGACTGAAGTTCTTC.

The CDR3 sequence: CASSEQGGMNTEAFF. The DNA of the CDR3 is TGTGCCAGCAGCGAACAGGGGGGCATGAACACTGAAGCTTTCTTT. The V and J genes are TRBV9 and TRBJ1-1; TRBD1 matches at 8 bases. Germline V gene data show CDR1 as SGDLS and CDR2 as YYNGEE. Germline trimming cut 3 bases from V and 0 bases from J; bases unmatched to any gene: 4. This CDR3 is 15 amino acids long.

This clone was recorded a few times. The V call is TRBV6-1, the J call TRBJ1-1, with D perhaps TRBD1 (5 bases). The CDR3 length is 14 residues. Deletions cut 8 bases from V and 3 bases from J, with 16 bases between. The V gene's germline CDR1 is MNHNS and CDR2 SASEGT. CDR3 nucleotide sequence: TGTGCCAGCCGCGAAAGCAGGGCAGACACTGAAGCTTTCTTT. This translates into CASRESRADTEAFF.